This TCR beta chain was recovered during a study of human T cells and chemical hapten exposure. Whole-study context: Patients, chiefly female, had alopecia areata, totalis or universalis.

TCRdb itself ran the RACE reads through MiXCR, one entry per CDR3 protein. The sample consists of around 250,000 distinct CDR3 sequences, about 9.4% of them appearing once. This clonotype occurred a few times. Trimming left V 4 bases short and J 8 bases short, with 15 bases between. Germline assignment: CDR1 SGHRS and CDR2 YFSETQ. The CDR3 sequence is 13 residues long. The sample's time point: pre-sensitization, week 0. Treatment meaning: therapeutic diphenylcyclopropenone sensitization with weekly scalp DPC. The sequenced sample was whole blood, obtained in connection with sensitization to the hapten diphenylcyclopropenone (DPC). The J gene is TRBJ1-1, the V gene TRBV5-1; TRBD1 might be the D (5 bases). The sequence came from a woman in her thirties or forties with alopecia areata. Some clones in this sample may be carry-over from other donors' samples. The CDR3 DNA reads as TGCGCCAGCAGCGAGGGGTCCGTCCAGGAAGCTTTCTTT. Its protein product is CASSEGSVQEAFF.